Following are 23 T cell receptor beta chains from one sample sequenced in a study of shared clonotypes between healthy human individuals. Here immunoSEQ multiplex PCR was the method, and the copy in TCRdb shows in-frame clones only, minus some. The sample includes about 2 million clones, 90% to 95% seen only once; the top ten take approximately 0.13%. Input material: naive CD4+ T cells sorted from blood. Subset: CD45RA+ positively selected. These receptors all come from a man aged 18 to 29 in good health.

The CDR3 nucleotides are TGTGCCAGCAGCTTATCGTTAGGCTCTGGAAACACCATATATTTT. Translation: CASSLSLGSGNTIYF. V is TRBV7-2 and J is TRBJ1-3; no clear D. Germline loops: CDR1 SGHTA, CDR2 FQGNSA. The V gene lost 2 bases and the J gene lost 0 bases, with 8 bases spanning the gap. The CDR3 has 15 amino acids.

V gene TRBV11-2 combines with J gene TRBJ2-1; 8 nucleotides agree with TRBD1. CDR1 is SGHAT and CDR2 is FQNNGV in the germline V gene. The CDR3 runs to 15 residues. With V trimmed by 5 bases and J by 6 bases, 9 bases remained unmatched. The CDR3 bases are TGTGCCAGCAGCCCGACAGGGGTTGGAGGCAATGAGCAGTTCTTC. Translating it yields CASSPTGVGGNEQFF.

The chain is built from TRBV5-6 and TRBJ1-6; 7 bases fit TRBD1. Germline V gene lookup returns CDR1 SGHDT and CDR2 YYEEEE. The CDR3 has 14 amino acids. With 5 bases clipped from V and 14 bases from J, the junction kept 13 bases outside the gene matches. The CDR3 spells CASRRTGEDLALHF. CDR3 sequence (DNA): TGTGCCAGCAGGAGGACAGGCGAGGATTTAGCCCTCCACTTT.

This sequence joins TRBV18 and TRBJ2-5; 8 bases match TRBD1. Looked up from germline, CDR1 is KGHSH and CDR2 is LQKENI. The CDR3 contains 15 residues. Trimming cost V 5 bases and J 1 base; bases outside gene matches: 6. The DNA of the CDR3 is TGTGCCAGCTCAGGGGACAGGACCCTCCAAGAGACCCAGTACTTC. It specifies CASSGDRTLQETQYF. Full variable domain (missing parts from reference TRBV18 and TRBJ2-5): NAGVMQNPRHLVRRRGQEARLRCSPMKGHSHVYWYRQLPEEGLKFMVYLQKENIIDESGMPKERFSAEFPKEGPSILRIQQVVRGDSAAYFCASSGDRTLQETQYFGPGTRLLVL.

The V gene is TRBV15, the J gene TRBJ2-5, with D perhaps TRBD2 (6 bases). V was trimmed by 3 bases and J by 2 bases, leaving 13 bases between them. CDR1 and CDR2 (germline): LNHNV, YYDKDF (reference sequence). The CDR3 sequence is 15 residues long. CDR3 sequence: CATSSFTAGQETQYF. CDR3 coding DNA: TGTGCCACCAGCAGCTTTACCGCGGGGCAAGAGACCCAGTACTTC. The variable domain in full, completed from reference TRBV15 and TRBJ2-5, reads DAMVIQNPRYQVTQFGKPVTLSCSQTLNHNVMYWYQQKSSQAPKLLFHYYDKDFNNEADTPDNFQSRRPNTSFCFLDIRSPGLGDTAMYLCATSSFTAGQETQYFGPGTRLLVL.

The rearrangement joins TRBV6-1 to TRBJ2-1; 13 bases are a match to TRBD2. The CDR3 has 19 residues. Germline assignment: CDR1 MNHNS and CDR2 SASEGT. Unmatched junction bases numbered 14, after V lost 1 base and J lost 8 bases. CDR3 loop: CASSEVSPGLAGQVDEQFF. In nucleotides, the CDR3 is TGTGCCAGCAGTGAAGTCTCACCGGGACTAGCGGGGCAGGTGGATGAGCAGTTCTTC.

V and J are TRBV18 and TRBJ2-7; TRBD1 agrees at 8 bases. Germline values: CDR1 KGHSH, CDR2 LQKENI. The CDR3 is 15 amino acids. Germline trimming cut 1 base from V and 3 bases from J; bases unmatched to any gene: 5. The CDR3 protein is CASSPRQGMNYEQYF. CDR3 sequence (DNA): TGTGCCAGCTCACCACGACAGGGGATGAACTACGAGCAGTACTTC. The variable domain in full, with the rest retrieved from reference TRBV18 and TRBJ2-7, is NAGVMQNPRHLVRRRGQEARLRCSPMKGHSHVYWYRQLPEEGLKFMVYLQKENIIDESGMPKERFSAEFPKEGPSILRIQQVVRGDSAAYFCASSPRQGMNYEQYFGPGTRLTVT.

A single count supports this clone. V and J are TRBV9 and TRBJ2-7; TRBD1 matches at 9 bases. Germline CDR1 SGDLS, CDR2 YYNGEE. The CDR3 spans 14 residues. Unmatched junction bases numbered 3, after V lost 3 bases and J lost 2 bases. The CDR3 nucleotides are TGTGCCAGCAGCGGAACAGGGGGCACCTACGAGCAGTACTTC. Amino acid sequence: CASSGTGGTYEQYF.

The V call is TRBV5-1, the J call TRBJ2-3, with TRBD2 matching over 8 bases. Trimming took 3 bases from V and 2 from J; bases not matched to a gene: 5. Germline CDR1 and CDR2: SGHRS and YFSETQ. The CDR3 extends over 15 amino acids. In DNA form, the CDR3 reads TGCGCCAGCAGCTGGAATAGCGGGACCACAGATACGCAGTATTTT. Protein product: CASSWNSGTTDTQYF.

The gene calls are TRBV30 and TRBJ2-5; D is possibly TRBD1 or TRBD2 (5 bases each). This CDR3 contains 15 residues. The V end was cut by 1 base, the J end by 5 bases, with 17 bases between. Germline V gene data show CDR1 as GTSNPN and CDR2 as SVGIG (reference sequence). In nucleotides, the CDR3 is TGTGCCTGGAGTGCCCCGGCGAGGGGCGGGGAGACCCAGTACTTC. Amino acid sequence: CAWSAPARGGETQYF. The whole variable domain, filled in from reference TRBV30 and TRBJ2-5, reads SQTIHQWPATLVQPVGSPLSLECTVEGTSNPNLYWYRQAAGRGLQLLFYSVGIGQISSEVPQNLSASRPQDRQFILSSKKLLLSDSGFYLCAWSAPARGGETQYFGPGTRLLVL.

V usage is TRBV30 and J usage is TRBJ2-1, with a weak D call TRBD2 (5 bases). The length of the CDR3 is 12 residues. Germline V CDR1 and CDR2: GTSNPN, SVGIG (reference sequence). Trimming pared 6 bases from V and 2 bases from J, leaving 8 bases between. CDR3 residues: CACRGTYNEQFF. The CDR3 coding sequence is TGTGCCTGTCGAGGGACCTACAATGAGCAGTTCTTC. Drawing the rest from reference TRBV30 and TRBJ2-1, the complete variable domain is SQTIHQWPATLVQPVGSPLSLECTVEGTSNPNLYWYRQAAGRGLQLLFYSVGIGQISSEVPQNLSASRPQDRQFILSSKKLLLSDSGFYLCACRGTYNEQFFGPGTRLTVL.

With regard to this clone: Other nucleotide sequences in the sample specify the same CDR3. V gene TRBV5-1 combines with J gene TRBJ2-7; no clear D. V was pared by 0 bases and J by 3 bases, with 10 bases between. The germline V gene encodes CDR1 SGHRS and CDR2 YFSETQ. The CDR3 loop spans 14 amino acids. The CDR3 region has the DNA TGCGCCAGCAGCTTGGGTCCAGCCAGCTACGAGCAGTACTTC. Amino acid sequence: CASSLGPASYEQYF.

CDR3 amino acids: CAISGQGAGYEQYF. CDR3 bases: TGTGCCATCAGTGGGCAGGGGGCTGGGTACGAGCAGTACTTC. The gene calls are TRBV10-3 and TRBJ2-7, with 8 bases aligning to TRBD1. The CDR3 extends over 14 amino acids. The germline V gene encodes CDR1 ENHRY and CDR2 SYGVKD. V lost 4 bases and J lost 4; bases outside the gene matches: 6.

This chain joins TRBV30 and TRBJ1-2; no clear D gene. V was clipped by 0 bases and J by 4 bases, with 12 bases between them. CDR1 is GTSNPN and CDR2 is SVGIG in the germline V gene (reference sequence). The CDR3 extends over 14 amino acids. CDR3 loop: CAWSVRAVFYGYTF. The CDR3, as DNA: TGTGCCTGGAGTGTGAGGGCAGTCTTCTATGGCTACACCTTC.

The V and J genes are TRBV25-1 and TRBJ2-7; 8 positions match TRBD2. CDR3 length: 15 residues. Germline-derived CDR1 and CDR2 are MGHDK and SYGVNS. V was clipped by 5 bases and J by 2 bases; unmatched bases: 8. The CDR3 is CASSPGGPWTYEQYF. The CDR3 DNA reads as TGTGCCAGCAGTCCGGGGGGGCCCTGGACCTACGAGCAGTACTTC.

CDR3 protein: CASSESGDLEIDTF. As DNA, the CDR3 is TGTGCCAGCAGTGAATCGGGGGATCTAGAGATTGACACCTTC. V usage is TRBV25-1 and J usage is TRBJ1-2; TRBD1 might be the D (5 bases). The V gene's germline CDR1 is MGHDK and CDR2 SYGVNS. V dropped 1 base and J dropped 12 bases, with 18 bases sitting between them. This CDR3 spans 14 amino acids.

A remark on this clone: This same CDR3 is encoded by further DNA sequences in the sample. The gene calls are TRBV18 and TRBJ1-6; 8 bases align to TRBD1. The V segment lost 4 bases and the J segment 7 bases; nucleotides outside the gene matches: 6. Germline lookup yields CDR1 KGHSH and CDR2 LQKENI. The CDR3 covers 15 residues. CDR3 nucleotide sequence: TGTGCCAGCTCACGATCGGGACAGGAGAATTCACCCCTCCACTTT. Its translation is CASSRSGQENSPLHF.

The CDR3 reads CASSPGGAYEQYF. The CDR3 DNA follows: TGTGCCAGCAGCCCCGGGGGGGCGTACGAGCAGTACTTC. The chain joins TRBV7-2 to TRBJ2-7, with TRBD2 matching 8 bases. This CDR3 contains 13 residues. V was pared by 5 bases and J by 4 bases, with 4 bases of the junction left unmatched. Germline assignment: CDR1 SGHTA and CDR2 FQGNSA.

V gene TRBV2 combines with J gene TRBJ1-2; 8 bases are a match to TRBD1. After removal of 6 bases from V and 5 bases from J, the junction contained 8 bases not matched to a gene. The CDR3 totals 14 residues. From germline, CDR1 is SNHLY and CDR2 FYNNEI. The CDR3 loop is CASRESGQVYGYTF. CDR3 DNA sequence: TGTGCCAGCAGGGAGTCGGGACAGGTTTATGGCTACACCTTC.

This chain uses TRBV19 with TRBJ2-5; D gene uncertain. The germline V gene has CDR1 LNHDA and CDR2 SQIVND (reference sequence). The V and J ends lost 1 base and 0 bases respectively, with 6 bases between them. The CDR3 runs to 14 residues. As DNA, the CDR3 is TGTGCCAGTAGTATAGTAGGGAACCAAGAGACCCAGTACTTC. Protein: CASSIVGNQETQYF.

Notes on this clone: Other DNA variants within this sample encode the same CDR3. The rearrangement links TRBV18 to TRBJ2-7, with D hard to call. The CDR3 is made up of 14 amino acids. CDR1 and CDR2 (germline): KGHSH, LQKENI. Trimming cost V 0 bases and J 4 bases, with 10 bases left between them. The chain's CDR3 is CASSPPTPSYEQYF. The CDR3 DNA follows: TGTGCCAGCTCACCACCGACCCCATCATACGAGCAGTACTTC.

This rearrangement joins TRBV5-6 to TRBJ2-7, with D possibly TRBD2 on 5 matching bases. Looked up from germline, CDR1 is SGHDT and CDR2 is YYEEEE. The CDR3 extends over 12 amino acids. V was cut by 1 base and J by 6 bases, with 8 bases left in between. The CDR3 protein is CASSLQDFEQYF. CDR3 bases: TGTGCCAGCAGCTTGCAGGACTTCGAGCAGTACTTC.

This chain uses TRBV30 with TRBJ2-7, with D unresolved. Per the germline V gene, CDR1 is GTSNPN and CDR2 is SVGIG (reference sequence). This CDR3 contains 12 residues. Trimming shortened V by 3 bases and J by 2 bases, and 8 bases separated the two germline ends. The CDR3 sequence: CAWRDPTYEQYF. The CDR3 DNA sequence: TGTGCCTGGAGGGACCCCACCTACGAGCAGTACTTC.